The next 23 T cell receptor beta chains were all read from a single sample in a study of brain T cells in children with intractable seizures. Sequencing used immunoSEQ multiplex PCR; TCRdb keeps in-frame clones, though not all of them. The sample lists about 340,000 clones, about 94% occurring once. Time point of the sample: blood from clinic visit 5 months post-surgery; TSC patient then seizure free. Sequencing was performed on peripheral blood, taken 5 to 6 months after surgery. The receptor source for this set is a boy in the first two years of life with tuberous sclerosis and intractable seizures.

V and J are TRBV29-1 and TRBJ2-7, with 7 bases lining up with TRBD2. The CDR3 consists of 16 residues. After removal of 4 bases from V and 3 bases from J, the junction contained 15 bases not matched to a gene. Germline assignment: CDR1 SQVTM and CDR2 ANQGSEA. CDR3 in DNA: TGCAGCGTTGTAGGCGCGGCGGGAGCGGGTTTCTACGAGCAGTACTTC. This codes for CSVVGAAGAGFYEQYF.

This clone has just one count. DNA of the CDR3: TGTGCCAGCCTCCAACTTTCGAGCACAGATACGCAGTATTTT. Its translation is CASLQLSSTDTQYF. This chain joins TRBV7-8 and TRBJ2-3, with no clear D. Germline CDR1 reads SGHVS; CDR2 reads FQNEAQ. The CDR3 extends over 14 amino acids. V was trimmed by 8 bases and J by 0 bases, leaving 12 bases between them.

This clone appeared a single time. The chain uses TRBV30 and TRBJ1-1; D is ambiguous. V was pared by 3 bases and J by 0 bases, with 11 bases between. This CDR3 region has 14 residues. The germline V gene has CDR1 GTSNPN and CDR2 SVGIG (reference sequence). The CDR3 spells CAWRRVGVNTEAFF. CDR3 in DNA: TGTGCCTGGAGAAGGGTGGGCGTGAACACTGAAGCTTTCTTT.

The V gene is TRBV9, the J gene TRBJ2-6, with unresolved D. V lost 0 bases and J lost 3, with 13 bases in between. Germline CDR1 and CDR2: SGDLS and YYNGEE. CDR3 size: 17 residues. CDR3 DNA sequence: TGTGCCAGCAGCGTAGGCTCCCGCGGTGGTGGGGCCAACGTCCTGACTTTC. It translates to CASSVGSRGGGANVLTF.

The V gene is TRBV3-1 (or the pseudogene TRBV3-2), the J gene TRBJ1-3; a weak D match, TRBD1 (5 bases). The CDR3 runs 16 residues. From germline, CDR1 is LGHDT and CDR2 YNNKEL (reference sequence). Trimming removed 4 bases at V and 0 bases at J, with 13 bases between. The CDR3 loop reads CASSPPGGVSGNTIYF. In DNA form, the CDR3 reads TGTGCCAGCAGCCCTCCTGGGGGGGTCTCTGGAAACACCATATATTTT.

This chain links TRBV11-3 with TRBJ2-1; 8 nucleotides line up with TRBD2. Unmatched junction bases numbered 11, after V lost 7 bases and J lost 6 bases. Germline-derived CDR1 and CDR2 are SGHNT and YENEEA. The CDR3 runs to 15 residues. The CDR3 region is CASNPPGLAGNEQFF. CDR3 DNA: TGTGCCAGCAACCCCCCCGGACTAGCCGGCAATGAGCAGTTCTTC.

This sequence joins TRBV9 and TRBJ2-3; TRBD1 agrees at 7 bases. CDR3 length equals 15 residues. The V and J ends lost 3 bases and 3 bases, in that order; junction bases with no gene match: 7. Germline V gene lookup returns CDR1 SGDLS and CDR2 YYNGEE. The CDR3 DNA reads TGTGCCAGCAGCGCCTGGGACAGAGAAACAGATACGCAGTATTTT. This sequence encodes CASSAWDRETDTQYF.

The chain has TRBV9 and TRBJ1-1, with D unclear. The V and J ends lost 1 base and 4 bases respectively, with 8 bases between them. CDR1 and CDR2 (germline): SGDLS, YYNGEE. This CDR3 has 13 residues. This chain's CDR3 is CASSVSGFTEAFF. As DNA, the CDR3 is TGTGCCAGCAGCGTAAGCGGGTTCACTGAAGCTTTCTTT.

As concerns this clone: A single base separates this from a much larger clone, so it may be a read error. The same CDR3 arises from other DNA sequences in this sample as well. This CDR3 is CASSLEGNTEAFF. DNA for the CDR3: TGTGCCAGCAGCTTAGAGGGGAACACTGAAGCTTTCTTT. The V call is TRBV7-8, the J call TRBJ1-1, with D unresolved. Between the trimmed V and J ends, which lost 1 base and 1 base, there was a span of 4 bases. The CDR3 is 13 amino acids. Germline lookup yields CDR1 SGHVS and CDR2 FQNEAQ.

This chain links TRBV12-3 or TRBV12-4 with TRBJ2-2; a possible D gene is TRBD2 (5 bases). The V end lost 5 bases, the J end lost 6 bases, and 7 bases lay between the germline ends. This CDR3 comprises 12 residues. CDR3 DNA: TGTGCCAGCAGTGAGGGTGCCGGGGAGCTGTTTTTT. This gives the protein CASSEGAGELFF.

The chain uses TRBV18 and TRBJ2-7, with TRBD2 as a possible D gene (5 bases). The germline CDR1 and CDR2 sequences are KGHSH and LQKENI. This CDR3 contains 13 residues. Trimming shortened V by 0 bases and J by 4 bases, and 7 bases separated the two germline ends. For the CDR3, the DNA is TGTGCCAGCTCACCACCGCCGGGGTACGAGCAGTACTTC. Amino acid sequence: CASSPPPGYEQYF.

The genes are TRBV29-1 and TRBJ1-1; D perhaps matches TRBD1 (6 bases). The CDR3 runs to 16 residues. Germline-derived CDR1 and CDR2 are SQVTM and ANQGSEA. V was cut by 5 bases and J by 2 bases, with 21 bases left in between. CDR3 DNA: TGCAGCGTTTTCTTCGGGACAAAGGTCCCAAACACTGAAGCTTTCTTT. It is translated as CSVFFGTKVPNTEAFF. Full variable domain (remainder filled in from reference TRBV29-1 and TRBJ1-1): SAVISQKPSRDICQRGTSLTIQCQVDSQVTMMFWYRQQPGQSLTLIATANQGSEATYESGFVIDKFPISRPNLTFSTLTVSNMSPEDSSIYLCSVFFGTKVPNTEAFFGQGTRLTVV.

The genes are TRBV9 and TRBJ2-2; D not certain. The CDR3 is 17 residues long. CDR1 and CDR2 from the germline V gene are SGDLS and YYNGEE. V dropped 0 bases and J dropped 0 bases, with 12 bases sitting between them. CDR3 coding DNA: TGTGCCAGCAGCGTAGTTGATCTGGGAACGAACACCGGGGAGCTGTTTTTT. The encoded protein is CASSVVDLGTNTGELFF.

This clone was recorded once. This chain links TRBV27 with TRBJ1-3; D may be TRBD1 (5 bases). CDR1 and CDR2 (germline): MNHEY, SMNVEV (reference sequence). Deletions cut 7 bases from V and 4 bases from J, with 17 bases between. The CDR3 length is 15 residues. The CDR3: CASTQNGDLGNTIYF. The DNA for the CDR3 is TGTGCCAGCACCCAAAACGGGGACCTGGGAAACACCATATATTTT.

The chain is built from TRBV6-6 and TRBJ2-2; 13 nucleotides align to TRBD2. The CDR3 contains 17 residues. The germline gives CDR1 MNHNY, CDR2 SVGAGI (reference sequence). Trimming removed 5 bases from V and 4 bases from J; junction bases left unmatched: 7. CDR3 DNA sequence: TGTGCCAGCAGTCGAACTAGCGGGAGGGTTAGCACCGGGGAGCTGTTTTTT. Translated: CASSRTSGRVSTGELFF.

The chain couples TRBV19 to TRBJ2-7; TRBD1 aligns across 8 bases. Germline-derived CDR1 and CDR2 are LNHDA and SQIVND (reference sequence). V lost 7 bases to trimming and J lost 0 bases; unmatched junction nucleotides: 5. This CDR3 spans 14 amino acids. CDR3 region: CASTDRGGSYEQYF. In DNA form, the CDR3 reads TGTGCCAGTACCGACAGGGGCGGCTCCTACGAGCAGTACTTC. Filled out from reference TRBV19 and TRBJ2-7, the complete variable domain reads DGGITQSPKYLFRKEGQNVTLSCEQNLNHDAMYWYRQDPGQGLRLIYYSQIVNDFQKGDIAEGYSVSREKKESFPLTVTSAQKNPTAFYLCASTDRGGSYEQYFGPGTRLTVT.

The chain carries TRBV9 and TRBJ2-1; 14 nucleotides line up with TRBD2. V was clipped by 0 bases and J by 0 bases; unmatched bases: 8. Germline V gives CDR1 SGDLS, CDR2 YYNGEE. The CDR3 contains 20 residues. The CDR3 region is CASSVAGTSGGDLSYNEQFF. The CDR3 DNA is TGTGCCAGCAGCGTAGCTGGGACTAGCGGGGGAGACCTCTCCTACAATGAGCAGTTCTTC.

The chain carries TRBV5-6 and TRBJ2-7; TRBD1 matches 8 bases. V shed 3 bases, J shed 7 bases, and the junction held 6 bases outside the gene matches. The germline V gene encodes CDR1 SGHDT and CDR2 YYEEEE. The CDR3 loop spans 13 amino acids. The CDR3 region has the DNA TGTGCCAGCAGCTCGGACAGGGTGAGAGAGCAGTACTTC. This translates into CASSSDRVREQYF.

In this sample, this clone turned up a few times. The CDR3 DNA reads as TGCAGCGTTGATTTAGGGGTAACGGAGGTTGTTGAAGCTTTCTTT. Amino acids: CSVDLGVTEVVEAFF. The chain links TRBV29-1 to TRBJ1-1; maybe TRBD1 (5 bases). The CDR3 totals 15 residues. With 3 bases removed from V and 7 bases from J, the gap between germline ends came to 21 bases. CDR1 is SQVTM and CDR2 is ANQGSEA in the germline V gene.

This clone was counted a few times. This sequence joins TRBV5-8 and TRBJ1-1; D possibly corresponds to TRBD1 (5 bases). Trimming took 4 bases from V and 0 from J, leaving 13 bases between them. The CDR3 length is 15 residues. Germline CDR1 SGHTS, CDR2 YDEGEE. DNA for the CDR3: TGTGCCAGCAGCACTCCGGGACGGATGAACACTGAAGCTTTCTTT. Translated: CASSTPGRMNTEAFF. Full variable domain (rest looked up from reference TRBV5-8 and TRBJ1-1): EAGVTQSPTHLIKTRGQQATLRCSPISGHTSVYWYQQALGLGLQFLLWYDEGEERNRGNFPPRFSGRQFPNYSSELNVNALELEDSALYLCASSTPGRMNTEAFFGQGTRLTVV.

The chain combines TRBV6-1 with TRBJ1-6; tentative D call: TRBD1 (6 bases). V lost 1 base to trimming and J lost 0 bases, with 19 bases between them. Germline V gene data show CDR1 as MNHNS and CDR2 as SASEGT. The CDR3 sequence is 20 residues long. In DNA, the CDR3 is TGTGCCAGCAGTGAAGAGGGGGGGACTCTTGACCTCTCCTATAATTCACCCCTCCACTTT. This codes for CASSEEGGTLDLSYNSPLHF.

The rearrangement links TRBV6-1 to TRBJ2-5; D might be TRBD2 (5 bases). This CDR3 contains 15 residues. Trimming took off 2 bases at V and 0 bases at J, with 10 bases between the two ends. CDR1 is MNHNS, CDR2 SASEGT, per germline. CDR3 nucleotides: TGTGCCAGCAGTGAAATCAGGAGGTACCAAGAGACCCAGTACTTC. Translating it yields CASSEIRRYQETQYF.

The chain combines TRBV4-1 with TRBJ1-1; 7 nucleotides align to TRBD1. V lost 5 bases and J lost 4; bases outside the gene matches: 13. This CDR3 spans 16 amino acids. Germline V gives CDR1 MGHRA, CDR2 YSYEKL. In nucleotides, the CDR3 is TGCGCCAGCAGCGTTAAACCCTCGACAGGGATCACTGAAGCTTTCTTT. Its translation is CASSVKPSTGITEAFF.